The 20 T cell receptor beta chains below were found in one sample sequenced in a study of blood T cell repertoires in COVID-19. The table came from immunoSEQ multiplex PCR; TCRdb's copy has only in-frame clones and leaves some out. The repertoire holds around 260,000 clones, with more than 75% as singletons. The material sequenced was peripheral blood. The source is a woman in her sixties with COVID-19, enrolled during active disease.

V usage is TRBV4-2 and J usage is TRBJ1-5, with D maybe TRBD1 (6 bases). Trimming took 2 bases from V and 3 from J, leaving 17 bases between them. CDR1 and CDR2 (germline): LGHNA, YNFKEQ. This CDR3 region has 17 residues. The CDR3 nucleotides read TGTGCCAGCAGCCAAAGGGGGGGGAGGGCGGACAATCAGCCCCAGCATTTT. It codes for CASSQRGGRADNQPQHF.

This clone was seen only a few times. J is TRBJ2-7 and V is TRBV5-1; 15 bases are shared with TRBD2. CDR1 and CDR2 (germline): SGHRS, YFSETQ. The CDR3 covers 14 residues. V was pared by 5 bases and J by 6 bases, with 3 bases of the junction left unmatched. CDR3 amino acids: CASRGGLAGGEQYF. The CDR3 DNA follows: TGCGCCAGCAGGGGGGGACTAGCGGGAGGCGAGCAGTACTTC. The full variable domain, its missing parts supplied by reference TRBV5-1 and TRBJ2-7, is KAGVTQTPRYLIKTRGQQVTLSCSPISGHRSVSWYQQTPGQGLQFLFEYFSETQRNKGNFPGRFSGRQFSNSRSEMNVSTLELGDSALYLCASRGGLAGGEQYFGPGTRLTVT.

The chain combines TRBV4-1 with TRBJ2-2, with D possibly TRBD1 on 5 matching bases. Germline V gene lookup returns CDR1 MGHRA and CDR2 YSYEKL. V shed 0 bases and J shed 8 bases, with 10 bases lying between them. This CDR3 has 14 amino acids. The CDR3 protein is CASSQESGLGELFF. Written as DNA, the CDR3 is TGCGCCAGCAGCCAAGAATCAGGGTTGGGGGAGCTGTTTTTT.

This chain joins TRBV6-5 and TRBJ1-1; 9 bases align to TRBD1. The CDR3 sequence is 15 residues long. The germline CDR1 and CDR2 sequences are MNHEY and SVGAGI. The J segment lost 4 bases and the V segment lost 0 bases, leaving 3 bases of the junction unmatched. CDR3 coding DNA: TGTGCCAGCAGTTACTCCGGGACAGGGAGCACTGAAGCTTTCTTT. Translated: CASSYSGTGSTEAFF.

V usage is TRBV2 and J usage is TRBJ2-2; D not resolved. The length of the CDR3 is 14 residues. Germline lookup yields CDR1 SNHLY and CDR2 FYNNEI. Trimming took off 6 bases at V and 5 bases at J, with 13 bases between the two ends. The CDR3: CASSGGSRTGELFF. DNA for the CDR3: TGTGCCAGCAGCGGCGGCTCGCGAACCGGGGAGCTGTTTTTT.

CDR3: CATSDRGQGLDTQYF. CDR3 nucleotide sequence: TGTGCCACCAGTGATCGAGGACAGGGATTAGATACGCAGTATTTT. The chain joins TRBV24-1 to TRBJ2-3; 8 bases are shared with TRBD1. CDR1 and CDR2 from the germline V gene are KGHDR and SFDVKD. The CDR3 has 15 amino acids. The junction had 6 bases not matched to a gene; V was cut back by 3 bases and J by 5 bases.

Points on this clone: Germline and junction disagree at one end, which may indicate a read error. As DNA, the CDR3 is TGCAGCGTTTGTTACCGGAGGGTGCGAAAAACTGTTTTT. Protein sequence: CSVCYRRVRKTVF. The chain is built from TRBV29-1 and TRBJ1-4; no firm D call. CDR1 and CDR2 from the germline V gene are SQVTM and ANQGSEA. CDR3 size: 13 residues.

This chain connects TRBV6-5 to TRBJ1-1, with D unresolved. Trimming took off 0 bases at V and 1 base at J, with 6 bases between the two ends. This CDR3 spans 14 amino acids. Per the germline V gene, CDR1 is MNHEY and CDR2 is SVGAGI. CDR3 residues: CASSYSSRNTEAFF. DNA of the CDR3: TGTGCCAGCAGTTACTCGTCGAGGAACACTGAAGCTTTCTTT.

The chain employs TRBV20-1 and TRBJ2-7, with unresolved D. Trimming cost V 6 bases and J 5 bases, with 11 bases left between them. Germline CDR1 reads DFQATT; CDR2 reads SNEGSKA (reference sequence). CDR3 length: 11 residues. The CDR3 nucleotides are TGCAGTGCGAAAAGACAAGACGAGCAGTACTTC. Its protein is CSAKRQDEQYF.

The chain carries TRBV14 and TRBJ2-1; 9 positions match TRBD2. The CDR3 has 19 amino acids. Germline CDR1 and CDR2: SGHDN and FVKESK. The ends lost 6 bases at V and 0 bases at J; junction bases unmatched: 15. CDR3 in amino acids: CASRGKGVAGARSYNEQFF. CDR3 DNA sequence: TGTGCCAGCAGGGGAAAGGGTGTAGCGGGAGCCCGCTCCTACAATGAGCAGTTCTTC. The full variable domain, with the rest looked up from reference TRBV14 and TRBJ2-1, is EAGVTQFPSHSVIEKGQTVTLRCDPISGHDNLYWYRRVMGKEIKFLLHFVKESKQDESGMPNNRFLAERTGGTYSTLKVQPAELEDSGVYFCASRGKGVAGARSYNEQFFGPGTRLTVL.

This clone was detected only a few times. The genes are TRBV30 and TRBJ1-3, with D possibly being TRBD1 (6 bases). Germline assignment: CDR1 GTSNPN and CDR2 SVGIG (reference sequence). The CDR3 runs 14 residues. V was clipped by 4 bases and J by 4 bases, with 14 bases between them. The CDR3 nucleotides read TGTGCCTGGAAGTTACAGGGTGACGGAAACACCATATATTTT. Translated, it gives CAWKLQGDGNTIYF.

This sequence joins TRBV7-9 and TRBJ2-3; 7 bases are shared with TRBD2. The CDR3 loop spans 15 amino acids. J lost 0 bases, V lost 5 bases, and 5 bases had no gene match. CDR1 is SEHNR, CDR2 FQNEAQ, per germline (reference sequence). CDR3 sequence reads: CASSPRGVSTDTQYF. CDR3 DNA sequence: TGTGCCAGCAGCCCCCGGGGGGTGAGCACAGATACGCAGTATTTT.

The CDR3 region is CATSGGQGYGYTF. The DNA for the CDR3 is TGTGCCACCAGTGGGGGGCAGGGATATGGCTACACCTTC. This chain connects TRBV24-1 to TRBJ1-2, with D maybe TRBD1 (6 bases). Germline assignment: CDR1 KGHDR and CDR2 SFDVKD. The germline V and J ends were trimmed by 5 bases and 5 bases, with 11 bases remaining between them. The CDR3 is 13 residues long.

CDR3 in DNA: TGCGCCAGCAGTGAGTCGTGGGAGGGGAGCTCCTACAATGAGCAGTTCTTC. Translated, it gives CASSESWEGSSYNEQFF. The chain joins TRBV10-1 to TRBJ2-1, with 7 bases fitting TRBD2. This CDR3 contains 17 residues. Germline values: CDR1 WNHNN, CDR2 SYGVQD (reference sequence). J lost 0 bases, V lost 0 bases, and 5 bases had no gene match.

For the CDR3, the DNA is TGTGCCAGCAGTTGGGACAGAAACTTAGCCAAAAACATTCAGTACTTC. Translated, it gives CASSWDRNLAKNIQYF. The chain links TRBV27 to TRBJ2-4, with TRBD1 matching over 7 bases. The CDR3 has 16 amino acids. Germline values: CDR1 MNHEY, CDR2 SMNVEV (reference sequence). V was clipped by 4 bases and J by 0 bases; unmatched bases: 6.

This rearrangement joins TRBV10-3 to TRBJ2-3; 7 bases line up with TRBD2. Trimming removed 4 bases from V and 0 bases from J; junction bases left unmatched: 1. Per germline, CDR1 ENHRY and CDR2 SYGVKD. This CDR3 region has 14 residues. The CDR3 reads CAISGAGSTDTQYF. The CDR3 DNA sequence: TGTGCCATCAGTGGAGCGGGGAGCACAGATACGCAGTATTTT.

V gene TRBV7-6 combines with J gene TRBJ2-3, with 9 bases matching TRBD1. CDR3 length equals 16 residues. Trimming cost V 6 bases and J 5 bases; bases outside gene matches: 12. Germline CDR1 reads SGHVS; CDR2 reads FNYEAQ. CDR3 residues: CASSRTPGQGGDTQYF. DNA of the CDR3: TGTGCCAGCAGTCGCACTCCGGGACAGGGAGGAGATACGCAGTATTTT.

The chain uses TRBV9 and TRBJ2-1; 13 bases are a match to TRBD2. V lost 3 bases to trimming and J lost 4 bases; unmatched junction nucleotides: 13. The CDR3 loop spans 19 amino acids. Germline-derived CDR1 and CDR2 are SGDLS and YYNGEE. CDR3 amino acids: CASSGAGSTSGRRYNEQFF. CDR3 nucleotides: TGTGCCAGCAGCGGAGCAGGGTCGACTAGCGGGAGGCGTTACAATGAGCAGTTCTTC.

The chain links TRBV2 to TRBJ2-7; TRBD2 agrees at 7 bases. Germline values: CDR1 SNHLY, CDR2 FYNNEI. There are 15 residues in the CDR3. After removal of 4 bases from V and 3 bases from J, the junction contained 9 bases not matched to a gene. As DNA, the CDR3 is TGTGCCAGCAGTGTAGGTCCTAGCGGTATCTACGAGCAGTACTTC. This sequence encodes CASSVGPSGIYEQYF.

V usage is TRBV4-2 and J usage is TRBJ2-1, with TRBD2 identical over 12 bases. Germline assignment: CDR1 LGHNA and CDR2 YNFKEQ. The CDR3 is made up of 16 amino acids. The J segment lost 2 bases and the V segment lost 2 bases, leaving 1 base of the junction unmatched. DNA of the CDR3: TGTGCCAGCAGCCAATCTAGCGGGAGGGCCTACAATGAGCAGTTCTTC. This codes for CASSQSSGRAYNEQFF.